Each of the 5 T cell receptor beta chains below was sequenced from the same sample in a study of Graves' ophthalmopathy and Graves' hyperthyroidism. Amplified TCR beta CDR3 regions were obtained using RNA transcripts as template. HTBI primers were used in a first-round RT-PCR, which preceded a second-round multiplex PCR. TCRdb analysed the multiplex PCR reads with MiXCR anew, one entry per CDR3 protein. The table shows 600,000 to 950,000 distinct CDR3 sequences, with about 44% occurring only once. The sequencing sample was made of peripheral blood. These receptors were collected from an adult man with Graves' ophthalmopathy.

J is TRBJ1-5 and V is TRBV29-1, with TRBD1 identical over 9 bases. Germline lookup yields CDR1 SQVTM and CDR2 ANQGSEA. Losses at the gene ends were 6 bases for V and 3 bases for J; bases not matched to a gene: 6. The CDR3 length is 14 residues. CDR3 loop: CSVDGTGNNQPQHF. The CDR3 coding sequence is TGCAGCGTCGACGGGACAGGGAACAATCAGCCCCAGCATTTT.

Concerning this clonotype: A much larger clone sits a single nucleotide away, making a read error possible. The rearrangement joins TRBV5-1 to TRBJ2-7; tentative D call: TRBD1 (5 bases). The V gene's germline CDR1 is SGHRS and CDR2 YFSETQ. This CDR3 has 14 amino acids. The V and J ends lost 0 bases and 2 bases respectively, with 9 bases between them. The CDR3 coding sequence is TGCGCCAGCAGCTTGGCCGACAGTGCCTACGAGCAGTACTTC. Amino acid sequence: CASSLADSAYEQYF.

This chain joins TRBV20-1 and TRBJ1-2, with 9 bases fitting TRBD1. This CDR3 contains 19 residues. CDR1 is DFQATT and CDR2 is SNEGSKA in the germline V gene (reference sequence). Germline trimming cut 3 bases from V and 4 bases from J; bases unmatched to any gene: 21. As DNA, the CDR3 is TGCAGTGCTAGTAGGATTACAGGGGGCGAATGGGATTTAGGCTATGGCTACACCTTC. This gives the protein CSASRITGGEWDLGYGYTF.

The V call is TRBV10-3, the J call TRBJ1-5; tentatively, D is TRBD1 (5 bases). Germline CDR1 reads ENHRY; CDR2 reads SYGVKD. CDR3 size: 14 residues. V lost 10 bases and J 2 bases, leaving 15 bases between the germline ends. CDR3 bases: TGTGCCAGCAGCAGGGATGTTGGCAATCAGCCCCAGCATTTT. Residues: CASSRDVGNQPQHF.

The sample holds many counts of this clonotype. The V gene is TRBV7-2, the J gene TRBJ1-2; no definite D call. The V and J ends lost 2 bases and 1 base respectively, with 5 bases between them. The CDR3 is 13 amino acids. Looked up from germline, CDR1 is SGHTA and CDR2 is FQGNSA. The DNA for the CDR3 is TGTGCCAGCAGCTTACGGAATAACTATGGCTACACCTTC. This codes for CASSLRNNYGYTF.